The 19 T cell receptor beta chains below all came from one sample that was sequenced in a study of cytomegalovirus exposure and HLA in healthy donors. The repertoire was sequenced with immunoSEQ multiplex PCR; TCRdb's copy has only in-frame clones and lacks some. The sample comprises tens of thousands of clones, approximately 97% of which are singletons, and roughly 1.6% rests with the top ten. The sequenced sample consisted of PBMCs. Receptor source: a woman aged 18-29 years in good health and CMV-seropositive.

This clone has only one observation. The chain combines TRBV13 with TRBJ2-5; 7 bases agree with TRBD1. CDR3 length equals 14 residues. V lost 5 bases to trimming and J lost 5 bases; unmatched junction nucleotides: 8. Germline V gene data show CDR1 as PRHDT and CDR2 as FYEKMQ (reference sequence). The CDR3 reads CASSRNRGSETQYF. The CDR3 DNA is TGTGCCAGCAGCCGGAACAGGGGAAGCGAGACCCAGTACTTC.

The chain has TRBV7-9 and TRBJ1-2; tentative D call: TRBD1 (6 bases). From germline, CDR1 is SEHNR and CDR2 FQNEAQ (reference sequence). Trimming took off 6 bases at V and 3 bases at J, with 17 bases between the two ends. The CDR3 loop spans 15 amino acids. For the CDR3, the DNA is TGTGCCAGCAGTCGAGGACAGCCTGGGTACTATGGCTACACCTTC. Encoded protein: CASSRGQPGYYGYTF.

The rearrangement links TRBV6-4 to TRBJ2-1; 13 bases match TRBD2. The CDR3 is 15 amino acids. Germline loops: CDR1 MRHNA, CDR2 SNTAGT. Trimming cost V 3 bases and J 9 bases; bases outside gene matches: 5. This CDR3 is CASSELAGGGGEQFF. Here the CDR3 DNA reads TGTGCCAGCAGTGAACTAGCGGGGGGGGGTGGTGAGCAGTTCTTC.

The V and J genes are TRBV28 and TRBJ2-7, with 10 bases aligning to TRBD2. CDR1 is MDHEN, CDR2 SYDVKM, per germline. The CDR3 length is 17 residues. V shed 6 bases, J shed 4 bases, and the junction held 15 bases outside the gene matches. Here the CDR3 reads CASSLLQEAGGSYEQYF. The DNA of the CDR3 is TGTGCCAGCAGCCTCCTACAGGAAGCGGGAGGGTCTTACGAGCAGTACTTC.

V is TRBV7-9 and J is TRBJ2-1; D is perhaps TRBD1 (7 bases). Germline V lookup: CDR1 SEHNR, CDR2 FQNEAQ (reference sequence). Trimming pared 5 bases from V and 1 base from J, leaving 15 bases between. The CDR3 totals 16 residues. The CDR3 sequence: CASSHAGGLSYNEQFF. CDR3 coding DNA: TGTGCCAGCAGCCATGCAGGGGGACTTTCCTACAATGAGCAGTTCTTC.

V usage is TRBV19 and J usage is TRBJ2-1; 12 bases match TRBD2. This CDR3 is 15 amino acids long. The V gene end was trimmed by 2 bases and the J gene end by 12 bases; junction bases not matched to a gene: 8. Germline V gene data show CDR1 as LNHDA and CDR2 as SQIVND (reference sequence). CDR3 DNA: TGTGCCAGTAGTATACCGGGACTAGCGGGCCGAGGGCAGTTCTTC. Translation: CASSIPGLAGRGQFF.

This chain links TRBV19 with TRBJ1-1; a weak D match, TRBD1 (5 bases). The germline V gene has CDR1 LNHDA and CDR2 SQIVND (reference sequence). This CDR3 spans 13 amino acids. Trimming shortened V by 5 bases and J by 10 bases, and 17 bases separated the two germline ends. CDR3 protein: CASSPQEFERAFF. Written as DNA, the CDR3 is TGTGCCAGTAGTCCACAGGAATTTGAGAGAGCTTTCTTT.

The CDR3: CASSPEDRGREKLFF. CDR3 nucleotides: TGTGCCAGCTCACCCGAGGACAGGGGAAGAGAAAAACTGTTTTTT. The chain links TRBV18 to TRBJ1-4, with 9 bases matching TRBD1. The germline CDR1 and CDR2 sequences are KGHSH and LQKENI. CDR3 size: 15 residues. Unmatched junction bases numbered 7, after V lost 3 bases and J lost 8 bases.

The V call is TRBV9, the J call TRBJ2-7, with 11 bases fitting TRBD2. Losses at the gene ends were 3 bases for V and 0 bases for J; bases not matched to a gene: 5. Germline V lookup: CDR1 SGDLS, CDR2 YYNGEE. This CDR3 has 16 amino acids. The CDR3 bases are TGTGCCAGCAGCGAAACGGGACTAGCGGCCTCCTACGAGCAGTACTTC. It codes for CASSETGLAASYEQYF.

The V call is TRBV19, the J call TRBJ2-3; weak D call: TRBD1 (6 bases). The germline V gene encodes CDR1 LNHDA and CDR2 SQIVND (reference sequence). This CDR3 spans 16 amino acids. Trimming stripped 3 bases from V and 0 bases from J, with 13 bases between. As DNA, the CDR3 is TGTGCCAGTAGTATCACCGGGACACCTAGCACAGATACGCAGTATTTT. Amino acids: CASSITGTPSTDTQYF.

The genes are TRBV6-5 and TRBJ1-1, with D perhaps TRBD1 (5 bases). The CDR3 extends over 14 amino acids. V was shortened by 10 bases and J by 0 bases, with 15 bases between the two germline ends. Per germline, CDR1 MNHEY and CDR2 SVGAGI. The CDR3 DNA sequence: TGTGCCACCGGGCGAGGAGGGGTGAACACTGAAGCTTTCTTT. This sequence encodes CATGRGGVNTEAFF.

The chain uses TRBV6-4 and TRBJ2-1, with unresolved D. V was shortened by 4 bases and J by 0 bases, with 16 bases between the two germline ends. CDR1 MRHNA and CDR2 SNTAGT come from the germline V gene. The CDR3 is 17 amino acids. CDR3 coding DNA: TGTGCCAGCAGTGCAACCTTCAGTCCTTCCTCCTACAATGAGCAGTTCTTC. Translated, it gives CASSATFSPSSYNEQFF.

This clone was picked up one time. The genes are TRBV6-4 and TRBJ2-1; 9 nucleotides match TRBD2. CDR1 is MRHNA, CDR2 SNTAGT, per germline. The CDR3 is 16 amino acids. Unmatched junction bases numbered 9, after V lost 3 bases and J lost 6 bases. CDR3 amino acids: CASSEKGLAGPNEQFF. CDR3 nucleotide sequence: TGTGCCAGCAGTGAAAAGGGACTAGCAGGACCCAATGAGCAGTTCTTC.

The chain uses TRBV4-1 and TRBJ2-7; TRBD1 might be the D (7 bases). The germline V gene has CDR1 MGHRA and CDR2 YSYEKL. The CDR3 sequence is 15 residues long. The V gene lost 0 bases and the J gene lost 7 bases, with 16 bases spanning the gap. In nucleotides, the CDR3 is TGCGCCAGCAGCCAAGATCCAGGGGGGTCATGGGAGCAGTACTTC. Translated, it gives CASSQDPGGSWEQYF.

The J gene is TRBJ1-1, the V gene TRBV28, with a possible D match to TRBD1 (5 bases). V lost 11 bases and J lost 1, with 23 bases in between. The CDR3 is 16 amino acids. Germline V gene lookup returns CDR1 MDHEN and CDR2 SYDVKM. CDR3 bases: TGTGCCGGACGGTCGCGTCGACAGACGGCGAACACTGAAGCTTTCTTT. It specifies CAGRSRRQTANTEAFF. Together with reference TRBV28 and TRBJ1-1, the CDR3 gives the full variable domain: DVKVTQSSRYLVKRTGEKVFLECVQDMDHENMFWYRQDPGLGLRLIYFSYDVKMKEKGDIPEGYSVSREKKERFSLILESASTNQTSMYLCAGRSRRQTANTEAFFGQGTRLTVV.

This chain joins TRBV27 and TRBJ2-1; 9 positions match TRBD1. The germline V gene has CDR1 MNHEY and CDR2 SMNVEV (reference sequence). Losses at the gene ends were 5 bases for V and 7 bases for J; bases not matched to a gene: 9. This CDR3 comprises 15 residues. CDR3 residues: CASSRGQGVWNEQFF. CDR3 DNA sequence: TGTGCCAGCAGTCGGGGACAGGGAGTTTGGAATGAGCAGTTCTTC.

The count of this clone is one. This chain links TRBV5-3 with TRBJ1-5; 9 bases agree with TRBD1. TRBV5-3 is given ORF status, its function remaining uncertain. V was clipped by 4 bases and J by 0 bases; unmatched bases: 8. The CDR3 extends over 17 amino acids. The CDR3 protein is CARSPRTGEYSNQPQHF. CDR3 nucleotides: TGTGCCAGAAGCCCCCGGACAGGGGAGTATAGCAATCAGCCCCAGCATTTT.

The chain links TRBV7-9 to TRBJ1-4; no clear D. Germline values: CDR1 SEHNR, CDR2 FQNEAQ (reference sequence). V was trimmed by 1 base and J by 0 bases, leaving 9 bases between them. The CDR3 has 16 residues. Here the CDR3 DNA reads TGTGCCAGCAGCTTAGATGTTTCGGCAACTAATGAAAAACTGTTTTTT. Translating gives CASSLDVSATNEKLFF.

The rearrangement joins TRBV6-5 to TRBJ2-1; 10 nucleotides match TRBD2. The V gene's germline CDR1 is MNHEY and CDR2 SVGAGI. The CDR3 covers 15 residues. The V gene end was trimmed by 7 bases and the J gene end by 6 bases; junction bases not matched to a gene: 9. CDR3 coding DNA: TGTGCCAGCACCCTACTAGCGGGACCCGGCAATGAGCAGTTCTTC. This codes for CASTLLAGPGNEQFF.